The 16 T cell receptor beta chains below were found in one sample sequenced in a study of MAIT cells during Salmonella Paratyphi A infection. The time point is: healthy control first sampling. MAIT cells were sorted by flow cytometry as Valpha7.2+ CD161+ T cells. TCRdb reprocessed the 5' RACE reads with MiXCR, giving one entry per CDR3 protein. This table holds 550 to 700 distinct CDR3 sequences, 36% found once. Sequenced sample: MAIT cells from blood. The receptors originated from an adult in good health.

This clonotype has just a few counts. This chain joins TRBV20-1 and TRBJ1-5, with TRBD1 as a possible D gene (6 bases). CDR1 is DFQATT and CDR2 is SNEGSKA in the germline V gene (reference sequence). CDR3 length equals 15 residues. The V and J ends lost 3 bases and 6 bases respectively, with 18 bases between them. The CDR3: CSASTRRGERQPQHF. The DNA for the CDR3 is TGCAGTGCTAGTACCCGCAGGGGAGAGCGTCAGCCCCAGCATTTT.

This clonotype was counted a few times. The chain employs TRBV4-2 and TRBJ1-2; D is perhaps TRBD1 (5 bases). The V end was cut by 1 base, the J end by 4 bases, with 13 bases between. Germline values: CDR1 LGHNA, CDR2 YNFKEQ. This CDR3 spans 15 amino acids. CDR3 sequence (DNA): TGTGCCAGCAGCCAAGCTGACGGGGGGGGCTATGGCTACACCTTC. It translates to CASSQADGGGYGYTF.

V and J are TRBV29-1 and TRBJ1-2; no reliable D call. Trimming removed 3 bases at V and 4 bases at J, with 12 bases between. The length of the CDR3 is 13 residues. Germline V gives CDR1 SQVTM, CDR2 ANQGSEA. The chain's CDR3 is CSVDGESGYGYTF. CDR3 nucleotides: TGCAGCGTTGACGGGGAGTCTGGCTATGGCTACACCTTC.

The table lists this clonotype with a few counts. CDR3 residues: CASSPGGGASEQFF. DNA of the CDR3: TGTGCCAGCAGCCCGGGCGGGGGGGCATCTGAGCAGTTCTTC. This chain uses TRBV12-3 or TRBV12-4 with TRBJ2-1, with 9 bases fitting TRBD2. This CDR3 spans 14 amino acids. V was pared by 6 bases and J by 9 bases, with 9 bases of the junction left unmatched.

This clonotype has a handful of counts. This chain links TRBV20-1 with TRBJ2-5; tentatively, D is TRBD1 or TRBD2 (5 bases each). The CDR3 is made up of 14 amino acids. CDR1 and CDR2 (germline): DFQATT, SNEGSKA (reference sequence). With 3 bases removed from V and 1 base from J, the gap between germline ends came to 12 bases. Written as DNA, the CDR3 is TGCAGTGCTAGGGGGATCGGGGCCCAAGAGACCCAGTACTTC. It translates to CSARGIGAQETQYF.

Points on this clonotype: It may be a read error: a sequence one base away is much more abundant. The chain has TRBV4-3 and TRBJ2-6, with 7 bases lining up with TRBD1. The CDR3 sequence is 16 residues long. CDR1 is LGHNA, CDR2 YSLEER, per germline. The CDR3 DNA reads TGCGCCAGCAGCCAAGAGACAGGGTCTGGGGTCAACGTCCTGACTTTC. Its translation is CASSQETGSGVNVLTF.

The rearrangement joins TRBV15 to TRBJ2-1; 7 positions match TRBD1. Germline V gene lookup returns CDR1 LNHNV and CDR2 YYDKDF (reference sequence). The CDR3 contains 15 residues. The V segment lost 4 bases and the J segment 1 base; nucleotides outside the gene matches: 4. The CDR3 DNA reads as TGTGCCACCAGCACGAACAGGGGTTCCTACAATGAGCAGTTCTTC. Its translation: CATSTNRGSYNEQFF.

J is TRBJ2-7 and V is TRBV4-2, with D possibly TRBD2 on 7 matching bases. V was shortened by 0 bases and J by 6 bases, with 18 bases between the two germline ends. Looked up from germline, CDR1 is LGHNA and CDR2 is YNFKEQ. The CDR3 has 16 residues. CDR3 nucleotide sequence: TGTGCCAGCAGCCAAGAGCTCGAGGGGGGGGTCGCCGAGCAGTACTTC. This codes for CASSQELEGGVAEQYF.

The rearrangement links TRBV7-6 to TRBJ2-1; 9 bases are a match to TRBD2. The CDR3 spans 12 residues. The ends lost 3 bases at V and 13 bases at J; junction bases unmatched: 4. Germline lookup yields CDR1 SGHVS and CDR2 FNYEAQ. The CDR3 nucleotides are TGTGCCAGCAGCTTGGCGGGAGGGGGTCAGTTCTTC. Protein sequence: CASSLAGGGQFF.

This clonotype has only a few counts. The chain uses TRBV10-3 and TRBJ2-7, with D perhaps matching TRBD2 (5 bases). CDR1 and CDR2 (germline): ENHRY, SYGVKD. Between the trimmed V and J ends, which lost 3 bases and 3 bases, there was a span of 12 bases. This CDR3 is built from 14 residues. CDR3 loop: CAISEGGPGYEQYF. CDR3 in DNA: TGTGCCATCAGTGAAGGCGGGCCCGGCTACGAGCAGTACTTC.

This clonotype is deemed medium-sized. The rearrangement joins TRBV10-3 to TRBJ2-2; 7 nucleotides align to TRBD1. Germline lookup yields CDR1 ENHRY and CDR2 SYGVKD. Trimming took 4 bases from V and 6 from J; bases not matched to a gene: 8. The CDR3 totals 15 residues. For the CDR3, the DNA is TGTGCCATCAGTGTCGGAACAGGGGACGCCGGGGAGCTGTTTTTT. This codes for CAISVGTGDAGELFF.

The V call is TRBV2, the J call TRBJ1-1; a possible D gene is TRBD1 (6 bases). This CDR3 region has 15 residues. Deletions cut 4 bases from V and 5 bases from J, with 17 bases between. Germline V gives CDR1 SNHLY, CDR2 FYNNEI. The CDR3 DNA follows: TGTGCCAGCAGTGTGTCCCCAGGGGTTGTGACTGAAGCTTTCTTT. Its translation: CASSVSPGVVTEAFF.

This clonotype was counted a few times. The CDR3 DNA follows: TGTGCCAGCAGTGTGACAGGGGGAGGCAATCAGCCCCAGCATTTT. It codes for CASSVTGGGNQPQHF. This rearrangement joins TRBV6-4 to TRBJ1-5; 9 positions agree with TRBD1. The germline V gene has CDR1 MRHNA and CDR2 SNTAGT. Trimming removed 4 bases from V and 2 bases from J; junction bases left unmatched: 3. The CDR3 contains 15 residues.

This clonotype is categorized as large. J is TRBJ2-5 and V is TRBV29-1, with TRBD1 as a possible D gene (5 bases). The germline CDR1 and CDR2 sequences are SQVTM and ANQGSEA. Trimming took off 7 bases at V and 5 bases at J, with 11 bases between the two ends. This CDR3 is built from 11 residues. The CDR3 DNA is TGCAGCGGGGTAGGGGCTGAGACCCAGTACTTC. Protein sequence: CSGVGAETQYF.

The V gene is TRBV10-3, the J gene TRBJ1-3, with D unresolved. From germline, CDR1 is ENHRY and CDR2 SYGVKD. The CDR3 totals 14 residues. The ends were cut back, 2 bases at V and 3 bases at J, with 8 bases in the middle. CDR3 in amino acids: CAISEADFGNTIYF. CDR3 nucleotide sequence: TGTGCCATCAGTGAGGCGGATTTTGGAAACACCATATATTTT.

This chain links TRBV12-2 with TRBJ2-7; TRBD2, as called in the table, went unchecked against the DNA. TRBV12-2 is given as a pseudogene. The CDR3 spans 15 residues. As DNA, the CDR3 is TGTGCAAGCCTCGGGTCCGGACTAGCGAGGTACGAGCAGTACTTC. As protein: CASLGSGLARYEQYF.